Presented here are 16 T cell receptor beta chains from one specimen sequenced in a study of T cell repertoires in cytomegalovirus infection. No antigens are known for them. TCRdb reprocessed the reads with MiXCR, giving one entry per CDR3 protein. The repertoire consists of some 700,000 distinct CDR3 sequences, with around 31% occurring once and the leading ten covering approximately 18%. Sequencing was performed on cultured PBMCs, taken from culture after CMV antigen stimulation. These receptors came from a human donor in good health (CMV status not recorded). Some clones in this sample may be carry-over from other donors' samples.

V usage is TRBV6-2 or TRBV6-3 and J usage is TRBJ1-1; D remains unclear. Germline V gene sequence: CDR1 MNHEY, CDR2 SVGEGT. This CDR3 spans 14 amino acids. Trimming took 2 bases from V and 5 from J, leaving 12 bases between them. The CDR3 nucleotides read TGTGCCAGCAGTTACCCCCTCGGGATGACTGAAGCTTTCTTT. This gives the protein CASSYPLGMTEAFF.

This chain uses TRBV7-6 with TRBJ2-3, with D unclear. The CDR3 loop spans 14 amino acids. Trimming took off 10 bases at V and 3 bases at J, with 17 bases between the two ends. From germline, CDR1 is SGHVS and CDR2 FNYEAQ. The CDR3 sequence is CAIPHLAETDTQYF. In DNA form, the CDR3 reads TGTGCCATCCCGCACTTGGCCGAAACAGATACGCAGTATTTT.

J is TRBJ2-7 and V is TRBV7-2, with no clear D. CDR1 and CDR2 (germline): SGHTA, FQGNSA. V was clipped by 1 base and J by 3 bases, with 10 bases between them. The length of the CDR3 is 14 residues. The CDR3 DNA sequence: TGTGCCAGCAGCTTAGATACACAGTTCTACGAGCAGTACTTC. As protein: CASSLDTQFYEQYF.

The genes are TRBV6-6 and TRBJ1-2; the match to TRBD1 covers 7 bases. This CDR3 has 16 residues. The V gene's germline CDR1 is MNHNY and CDR2 SVGAGI (reference sequence). Trimming took 0 bases from V and 5 from J; bases not matched to a gene: 9. The CDR3 reads CASSYSDRALEYGYTF. CDR3 DNA sequence: TGTGCCAGCAGTTACTCCGACAGGGCATTGGAGTATGGCTACACCTTC.

The chain employs TRBV11-2 and TRBJ2-3; TRBD2 matches 13 bases. V shed 3 bases, J shed 4 bases, and the junction held 13 bases outside the gene matches. The germline CDR1 and CDR2 sequences are SGHAT and FQNNGV. CDR3 length: 19 residues. CDR3 sequence: CASSFPGLAGSAWADTQYF. The DNA of the CDR3 is TGTGCCAGCAGCTTCCCGGGACTAGCGGGATCCGCCTGGGCAGATACGCAGTATTTT.

This clonotype has only a few counts. The chain carries TRBV7-2 and TRBJ1-5; D unresolved. The length of the CDR3 is 13 residues. V gave up 1 base and J gave up 5 bases, with 6 bases separating them. Germline V lookup: CDR1 SGHTA, CDR2 FQGNSA. CDR3 region: CASSLVKDQPQHF. The CDR3 DNA follows: TGTGCCAGCAGCTTAGTCAAAGATCAGCCCCAGCATTTT.

The gene calls are TRBV7-2 and TRBJ2-2; 7 bases are shared with TRBD2. V shed 1 base, J shed 3 bases, and the junction held 5 bases outside the gene matches. Germline loops: CDR1 SGHTA, CDR2 FQGNSA. The CDR3 contains 16 residues. DNA for the CDR3: TGTGCCAGCAGCTTAGGGCAGGGAGGGGACACCGGGGAGCTGTTTTTT. It is translated as CASSLGQGGDTGELFF.

V and J are TRBV19 and TRBJ1-6; possibly TRBD1 for D (5 bases). The germline V gene encodes CDR1 LNHDA and CDR2 SQIVND (reference sequence). The CDR3 loop spans 17 amino acids. Trimming shortened V by 9 bases and J by 5 bases, and 23 bases separated the two germline ends. In nucleotides, the CDR3 is TGTGCCAGCCGCCAATGGGGGACGAGGGGCGATAATTCACCCCTCCACTTT. Protein product: CASRQWGTRGDNSPLHF.

There are a few counts of this clonotype. The rearrangement uses TRBV12-3 or TRBV12-4 and TRBJ1-1; 7 nucleotides agree with TRBD1. The CDR3 has 15 amino acids. The ends lost 1 base at V and 3 bases at J; junction bases unmatched: 5. The CDR3, as DNA: TGTGCCAGCAGTTTAGAGGGGGCGGGGGACACTGAAGCTTTCTTT. Translated: CASSLEGAGDTEAFF.

The gene calls are TRBV7-2 and TRBJ2-5; no clear D gene. Trimming left V 1 base short and J 5 bases short, with 11 bases between. Per the germline V gene, CDR1 is SGHTA and CDR2 is FQGNSA. This CDR3 is built from 14 residues. The CDR3 region is CASSLGGIRETQYF. CDR3 DNA sequence: TGTGCCAGCAGCTTAGGTGGGATCAGGGAGACCCAGTACTTC.

This clonotype occurred a few times. This rearrangement joins TRBV28 to TRBJ1-3; perhaps TRBD1 as D (6 bases). The CDR3 totals 13 residues. The germline V gene encodes CDR1 MDHEN and CDR2 SYDVKM. Trimming removed 5 bases from V and 8 bases from J, with 13 bases in between. CDR3 in DNA: TGTGCCAGCAGTGTCGGACAGACAGACACCATATATTTT. This encodes CASSVGQTDTIYF.

This sequence joins TRBV19 and TRBJ2-1; D possibly matches TRBD1 or TRBD2 (5 bases each). This CDR3 has 12 amino acids. The V and J ends lost 10 bases and 8 bases respectively, with 15 bases between them. Germline CDR1 reads LNHDA; CDR2 reads SQIVND (reference sequence). The CDR3 here is CATGTYSDEQFF. The CDR3 region has the DNA TGTGCCACCGGGACCTACTCGGATGAGCAGTTCTTC.

The rearrangement uses TRBV6-6 and TRBJ1-5; D gene unclear. CDR3 length equals 15 residues. V was pared by 0 bases and J by 7 bases, with 13 bases between. Per the germline V gene, CDR1 is MNHNY and CDR2 is SVGAGI (reference sequence). In DNA form, the CDR3 reads TGTGCCAGCAGTTACTCGCGTAGCCTCTCACAGCCCCAGCATTTT. Translation: CASSYSRSLSQPQHF.

The rearrangement uses TRBV6-1 and TRBJ1-5, with D hard to call. Germline V gives CDR1 MNHNS, CDR2 SASEGT. V lost 4 bases and J lost 0, with 13 bases in between. The CDR3 consists of 16 residues. The CDR3 coding sequence is TGTGCCAGCAGTGTTAGGTTCAGCTATAGCAATCAGCCCCAGCATTTT. Translated, it gives CASSVRFSYSNQPQHF.

This clonotype has only one observation. The rearrangement joins TRBV15 to TRBJ2-3; D is unresolved. V lost 2 bases and J 6 bases, leaving 21 bases between the germline ends. Germline assignment: CDR1 LNHNV and CDR2 YYDKDF (reference sequence). The CDR3 has 17 residues. The CDR3 coding sequence is TGTGCCACCAGCAGACGCCTTGGGCAGCGCCCCGGGGATACGCAGTATTTT. Translated: CATSRRLGQRPGDTQYF.

This clonotype was observed a handful of times. CDR3 in DNA: TGTGCCAGCAGGACGACAGGGGCGATTTACGAGCAGTACTTC. It is translated as CASRTTGAIYEQYF. The V and J genes are TRBV6-1 and TRBJ2-7; 8 bases are a match to TRBD1. Germline trimming cut 6 bases from V and 4 bases from J; bases unmatched to any gene: 8. Germline-derived CDR1 and CDR2 are MNHNS and SASEGT. The CDR3 runs to 14 residues.